This entry is about one T cell receptor (beta chain). As originally analysed: Amplified reference gene primers provided the basis for estimating nucleated cell counts. Using immunoSEQ multiplex PCR, the repertoire was profiled, and TCRdb retains in-frame clones only, with some absent. V and J calls and clone size follow that table, whereas D and trimming were derived from the DNA. The sample shows 250,000 to 300,000 clones, 70% to 90% of them seen only once. The data were taken from a study of blood T cell repertoires in COVID-19. Study information: The United States, Italy and Spain supplied acute and convalescent COVID-19 samples. Nucleic acid was either cDNA or gDNA, and it came from T cells, B-cell-depleted T cells, or PBMCs.

Trimming removed 0 bases from V and 7 bases from J, with 9 bases in between. This CDR3 spans 14 amino acids. Looked up from germline, CDR1 is SGHNT and CDR2 is YENEEA. This clonotype originated in a woman aged 25 to 39 who had recovered from COVID-19. The sample comprised peripheral blood. The gene calls are TRBV11-3 and TRBJ2-2; D possibly corresponds to TRBD1 (5 bases). The CDR3 DNA is TGTGCCAGCAGCTTAGATGGGGCCGTCGGGGAGCTGTTTTTT. Translating it yields CASSLDGAVGELFF.